One and the same sample provided the 20 T cell receptor beta chains below, sequenced in a study of shared clonotypes between healthy human individuals. The data were produced by immunoSEQ multiplex PCR, yet TCRdb's version contains in-frame clones alone and is incomplete. The profile covers about 2.4 million clones, with over 85% appearing a single time and roughly 0.13% taken by the ten largest. Sequences were obtained from naive CD4+ T cells sorted from blood. Described subset: CD45RA+ positively selected. These receptors came from a man in his late teens or twenties in good health.

The sample holds one count of this clone. The genes are TRBV10-3 and TRBJ1-6; D gene unclear. The CDR3 spans 15 residues. Germline V lookup: CDR1 ENHRY, CDR2 SYGVKD. Between the trimmed V and J ends, which lost 3 bases and 9 bases, there was a span of 15 bases. CDR3 region: CAISERGSEISPLHF. CDR3 sequence (DNA): TGTGCCATCAGTGAACGCGGATCGGAGATTTCACCCCTCCACTTT.

The CDR3 coding sequence is TGTGCCAGCAGTTTAAGAGGCACGAACTATGGCTACACCTTC. Translating gives CASSLRGTNYGYTF. The V call is TRBV27, the J call TRBJ1-2; D is undetermined. V shed 2 bases and J shed 2 bases, with 9 bases lying between them. Germline V gene data show CDR1 as MNHEY and CDR2 as SMNVEV (reference sequence). The CDR3 sequence is 14 residues long.

The chain recombines TRBV27 with TRBJ2-3, with D hard to call. The CDR3 length is 13 residues. Per the germline V gene, CDR1 is MNHEY and CDR2 is SMNVEV (reference sequence). Trimming cost V 7 bases and J 4 bases, with 12 bases left between them. CDR3 loop: CASKFLLADTQYF. The CDR3 DNA reads as TGTGCCAGCAAATTTCTGCTAGCAGATACGCAGTATTTT.

This clone occurred once. This chain joins TRBV7-9 and TRBJ1-1; the match to TRBD1 covers 7 bases. This CDR3 region has 15 residues. The V and J ends lost 2 bases and 2 bases, in that order; junction bases with no gene match: 5. Germline CDR1 SEHNR, CDR2 FQNEAQ (reference sequence). CDR3 sequence: CASSLLDRANTEAFF. CDR3 DNA sequence: TGTGCCAGCAGCTTACTCGACAGGGCCAACACTGAAGCTTTCTTT.

The chain is built from TRBV18 and TRBJ1-6; the D gene is possibly TRBD1 (6 bases). Germline V gives CDR1 KGHSH, CDR2 LQKENI. V gave up 3 bases and J gave up 0 bases, with 12 bases separating them. The CDR3 contains 17 residues. CDR3 sequence: CASSPGQTSSYNSPLHF. The CDR3 DNA follows: TGTGCCAGCTCACCTGGACAGACGAGCTCCTATAATTCACCCCTCCACTTT.

The chain employs TRBV5-6 and TRBJ1-5, with D unresolved. The ends were cut back, 4 bases at V and 5 bases at J, with 10 bases in the middle. CDR3 size: 13 residues. Germline loops: CDR1 SGHDT, CDR2 YYEEEE. CDR3: CASSRSEDQPQHF. CDR3 bases: TGTGCCAGCAGCCGTTCTGAGGATCAGCCCCAGCATTTT.

The rearrangement links TRBV5-5 to TRBJ2-5; perhaps TRBD2 as D (6 bases). Germline lookup yields CDR1 SGHKS and CDR2 YYEKEE (reference sequence). Trimming stripped 2 bases from V and 4 bases from J, with 15 bases between. This CDR3 has 15 amino acids. The CDR3: CASSFSPGSGETQYF. In nucleotides, the CDR3 is TGTGCCAGCAGCTTTTCCCCCGGGAGTGGAGAGACCCAGTACTTC.

The V gene is TRBV28, the J gene TRBJ1-4, with unresolved D. Germline CDR1 reads MDHEN; CDR2 reads SYDVKM. CDR3 length: 12 residues. With 6 bases removed from V and 7 bases from J, the gap between germline ends came to 9 bases. CDR3 sequence: CASRTSGEKLFF. As DNA, the CDR3 is TGTGCCAGCAGAACATCGGGTGAAAAACTGTTTTTT. The full variable domain, in which reference TRBV28 and TRBJ1-4 provide the parts outside the CDR3, is DVKVTQSSRYLVKRTGEKVFLECVQDMDHENMFWYRQDPGLGLRLIYFSYDVKMKEKGDIPEGYSVSREKKERFSLILESASTNQTSMYLCASRTSGEKLFFGSGTQLSVL.

The chain combines TRBV28 with TRBJ2-3, with D possibly matching TRBD2 (6 bases). The germline V gene has CDR1 MDHEN and CDR2 SYDVKM. Trimming took off 2 bases at V and 10 bases at J, with 10 bases between the two ends. This CDR3 is 12 amino acids long. The DNA for the CDR3 is TGTGCCAGCAGTTTAAGGGAGCGGGCGCAGTATTTT. It encodes CASSLRERAQYF.

The rearrangement uses TRBV4-1 and TRBJ2-7; D remains unclear. CDR1 is MGHRA and CDR2 is YSYEKL in the germline V gene. CDR3 size: 16 residues. Trimming stripped 1 base from V and 6 bases from J, with 19 bases between. CDR3 nucleotide sequence: TGCGCCAGCAGCCAAGGTCGTGCTAGGAGTCTTAGCGAGCAGTACTTC. It translates to CASSQGRARSLSEQYF.

The table lists this clone with a count of one. The rearrangement uses TRBV4-3 and TRBJ2-1; 8 bases agree with TRBD2. The V segment lost 3 bases and the J segment 1 base; nucleotides outside the gene matches: 17. Germline V gene data show CDR1 as LGHNA and CDR2 as YSLEER. The length of the CDR3 is 20 residues. CDR3 in DNA: TGCGCCAGCAGCCAGACGTCCGGGGGAATAGCGGGAATATCCTACAATGAGCAGTTCTTC. It specifies CASSQTSGGIAGISYNEQFF.

This chain links TRBV19 with TRBJ2-3, with 10 positions matching TRBD1. V lost 9 bases and J lost 3; bases outside the gene matches: 6. Germline values: CDR1 LNHDA, CDR2 SQIVND (reference sequence). The CDR3 is 14 amino acids. CDR3 sequence reads: CASGTGVRTDTQYF. The CDR3 DNA follows: TGTGCCAGCGGGACAGGGGTCAGGACAGATACGCAGTATTTT.

V is TRBV30 and J is TRBJ2-7, with no clear D. CDR3 length equals 17 residues. Trimming pared 4 bases from V and 3 bases from J, leaving 25 bases between. Germline-derived CDR1 and CDR2 are GTSNPN and SVGIG (reference sequence). The CDR3 sequence is CAWKKRGPGIRYYEQYF. The CDR3 region has the DNA TGTGCCTGGAAAAAGAGAGGACCGGGCATAAGATACTACGAGCAGTACTTC.

The chain employs TRBV7-9 and TRBJ2-5; D uncertain. The length of the CDR3 is 14 residues. The V end lost 5 bases, the J end lost 2 bases, and 12 bases lay between the germline ends. Germline V gene lookup returns CDR1 SEHNR and CDR2 FQNEAQ (reference sequence). CDR3 in DNA: TGTGCCAGCAGCCCGACGATCATTCAAGAGACCCAGTACTTC. This codes for CASSPTIIQETQYF.

The V gene is TRBV6-6, the J gene TRBJ2-3, with 7 bases that match TRBD1. CDR3 length: 14 amino acids. After removal of 6 bases from V and 3 bases from J, the junction contained 6 bases not matched to a gene. In germline, CDR1 is MNHNY, CDR2 SVGAGI (reference sequence). CDR3 sequence: CASSLGQPTDTQYF. DNA of the CDR3: TGTGCCAGCAGCCTGGGACAGCCTACAGATACGCAGTATTTT.

This clone showed up just once. CDR3 loop: CASRVGAVNTEAFF. CDR3 DNA: TGTGCCAGTAGGGTGGGGGCAGTGAACACTGAAGCTTTCTTT. This sequence joins TRBV2 and TRBJ1-1; a weak D match, TRBD1 (6 bases). CDR3 length: 14 residues. With 9 bases removed from V and 0 bases from J, the gap between germline ends came to 14 bases. The germline CDR1 and CDR2 sequences are SNHLY and FYNNEI. The variable domain in full, with the rest retrieved from reference TRBV2 and TRBJ1-1, is EPEVTQTPSHQVTQMGQEVILRCVPISNHLYFYWYRQILGQKVEFLVSFYNNEISEKSEIFDDQFSVERPDGSNFTLKIRSTKLEDSAMYFCASRVGAVNTEAFFGQGTRLTVV.

V is TRBV30 and J is TRBJ2-5; 7 bases are shared with TRBD1. V was clipped by 5 bases and J by 1 base; unmatched bases: 4. The germline V gene encodes CDR1 GTSNPN and CDR2 SVGIG (reference sequence). This CDR3 region has 13 residues. CDR3 in amino acids: CAWDAGGQETQYF. CDR3 nucleotides: TGTGCCTGGGACGCAGGGGGCCAAGAGACCCAGTACTTC.

The CDR3 DNA is TGTGCCAGCAGCCGGGACAGGGCGTCCTACGAGCAGTACTTC. Translation: CASSRDRASYEQYF. This chain links TRBV5-6 with TRBJ2-7; TRBD1 matches at 9 bases. Unmatched junction bases numbered 3, after V lost 4 bases and J lost 1 base. CDR1 SGHDT and CDR2 YYEEEE come from the germline V gene. The CDR3 contains 14 residues.

The chain carries TRBV5-6 and TRBJ2-3; no reliable D call. From germline, CDR1 is SGHDT and CDR2 YYEEEE. Deletions cut 0 bases from V and 4 bases from J, with 15 bases between. The CDR3 consists of 16 residues. The CDR3 here is CASSLVAVSLPDTQYF. Written as DNA, the CDR3 is TGTGCCAGCAGCTTGGTTGCAGTCTCTCTCCCAGATACGCAGTATTTT.

This chain links TRBV11-2 with TRBJ2-5, with 8 bases that match TRBD1. Germline-derived CDR1 and CDR2 are SGHAT and FQNNGV. This CDR3 has 14 amino acids. Trimming at V came to 1 base and at J to 7 bases, leaving 5 bases not matched to a gene. This CDR3 reads CASSLVRGRGTQYF. CDR3 coding DNA: TGTGCCAGCAGCTTAGTCAGGGGGCGGGGGACCCAGTACTTC.